Shown below are 12 T cell receptor beta chains from a single sample sequenced in a study of blood T cell repertoires in COVID-19. The method was immunoSEQ multiplex PCR; TCRdb's version includes in-frame clones alone and lacks a portion of them. The table shows 200,000 to 300,000 clones, with 86% occurring only once. The sample consisted of PBMCs or T cells enriched from blood (not recorded which). These receptors originate from a middle-aged man who had recovered from COVID-19.

The V gene is TRBV24-1, the J gene TRBJ1-2, with 9 bases matching TRBD1. The CDR3 totals 14 residues. Unmatched junction bases numbered 4, after V lost 5 bases and J lost 4 bases. The germline CDR1 and CDR2 sequences are KGHDR and SFDVKD. As DNA, the CDR3 is TGTGCCACCAGTGGGGTGGACAGGGGCTATGGCTACACCTTC. Translating gives CATSGVDRGYGYTF.

The V and J genes are TRBV5-1 and TRBJ1-1; D gene uncertain. Germline CDR1 and CDR2: SGHRS and YFSETQ. There are 13 residues in the CDR3. Trimming removed 1 base from V and 0 bases from J, with 4 bases in between. CDR3 protein: CASSLNMNTEAFF. CDR3 sequence (DNA): TGCGCCAGCAGCTTGAATATGAACACTGAAGCTTTCTTT.

This clone is a singleton in its sample. The chain employs TRBV2 and TRBJ1-5, with D possibly TRBD1 on 5 matching bases. The CDR3 sequence is 14 residues long. Trimming left V 3 bases short and J 2 bases short, with 8 bases between. Looked up from germline, CDR1 is SNHLY and CDR2 is FYNNEI. The CDR3 nucleotides are TGTGCCAGCAGTGACGCGGGGGGCAATCAGCCCCAGCATTTT. Amino acids: CASSDAGGNQPQHF.

CDR3 nucleotides: TGTGCCAGCTCAGGGCAGGGCAGCTATGGCTACACCTTC. It codes for CASSGQGSYGYTF. J is TRBJ1-2 and V is TRBV18; a possible D gene is TRBD1 (5 bases). Trimming took off 5 bases at V and 4 bases at J, with 11 bases between the two ends. The CDR3 totals 13 residues. Germline loops: CDR1 KGHSH, CDR2 LQKENI.

The CDR3 spells CASSQVTGNANQPQHF. The CDR3 bases are TGTGCCAGCAGCCAAGTGACAGGTAATGCCAATCAGCCCCAGCATTTT. J is TRBJ1-5 and V is TRBV4-2, with D possibly being TRBD1 (6 bases). This CDR3 is 16 amino acids long. V was cut by 1 base and J by 3 bases, with 13 bases left in between. Germline values: CDR1 LGHNA, CDR2 YNFKEQ.

This clone was seen once. The chain joins TRBV7-9 to TRBJ2-1, with 7 bases identical to TRBD1. CDR3 length: 14 amino acids. The germline V gene has CDR1 SEHNR and CDR2 FQNEAQ (reference sequence). V dropped 3 bases and J dropped 5; count of bases not matched to a gene: 4. The CDR3 DNA sequence: TGTGCCAGCAGCTTCGGGACAGCTAACAATGAGCAGTTCTTC. Its protein is CASSFGTANNEQFF. The full variable domain, completed using reference TRBV7-9 and TRBJ2-1, is DTGVSQNPRHKITKRGQNVTFRCDPISEHNRLYWYRQTLGQGPEFLTYFQNEAQLEKSRLLSDRFSAERPKGSFSTLEIQRTEQGDSAMYLCASSFGTANNEQFFGPGTRLTVL.

The chain recombines TRBV29-1 with TRBJ1-2, with TRBD1 matching 10 bases. Trimming cost V 5 bases and J 4 bases; bases outside gene matches: 13. CDR1 SQVTM and CDR2 ANQGSEA come from the germline V gene. The CDR3 is 16 residues long. The CDR3 DNA is TGCAGCGTTTTGGGGACAGGGGTACCTAGCGGCTATGGCTACACCTTC. Its protein product is CSVLGTGVPSGYGYTF.

The chain recombines TRBV18 with TRBJ1-1; possibly TRBD1 for D (5 bases). Germline values: CDR1 KGHSH, CDR2 LQKENI. This CDR3 spans 16 amino acids. Between the trimmed V and J ends, which lost 4 bases and 3 bases, there was a span of 18 bases. The CDR3 coding sequence is TGTGCCAGCTCACGGGGGGTGAGTTGGGTCGACACTGAAGCTTTCTTT. This encodes CASSRGVSWVDTEAFF.

V is TRBV5-8 and J is TRBJ1-5, with D perhaps TRBD1 (5 bases). Trimming took off 1 base at V and 3 bases at J, with 17 bases between the two ends. This CDR3 spans 17 amino acids. Germline values: CDR1 SGHTS, CDR2 YDEGEE. The DNA of the CDR3 is TGTGCCAGCAGCTTGATTTTCGGGGGATGGAACAATCAGCCCCAGCATTTT. Translation: CASSLIFGGWNNQPQHF.

This clone appeared a single time. The chain employs TRBV27 and TRBJ1-1; TRBD1 matches 8 bases. The length of the CDR3 is 15 residues. V was pared by 4 bases and J by 5 bases, with 9 bases of the junction left unmatched. Germline-derived CDR1 and CDR2 are MNHEY and SMNVEV (reference sequence). CDR3 residues: CASSSPVQGGTEAFF. The CDR3 DNA sequence: TGTGCCAGCAGTTCCCCGGTACAGGGGGGAACTGAAGCTTTCTTT.

This clone was detected only once. V is TRBV11-2 and J is TRBJ1-1; D is unresolved. CDR3 size: 14 residues. Germline lookup yields CDR1 SGHAT and CDR2 FQNNGV. Trimming took off 2 bases at V and 4 bases at J, with 11 bases between the two ends. The CDR3 spells CASSLIRGATEAFF. CDR3 sequence (DNA): TGTGCCAGCAGCTTAATCCGGGGAGCCACTGAAGCTTTCTTT.

The chain carries TRBV27 and TRBJ1-2; no clear D. The CDR3 has 15 residues. Germline CDR1 is MNHEY and CDR2 is SMNVEV (reference sequence). V was clipped by 2 bases and J by 0 bases, with 10 bases between them. CDR3 sequence: CASSLTGASNYGYTF. CDR3 DNA: TGTGCCAGCAGTTTAACGGGTGCTTCTAACTATGGCTACACCTTC.